Presented here are 26 T cell receptor beta chains from one specimen sequenced in a study of regulatory dendritic cells for organ transplantation. Libraries were prepared by immunoSEQ multiplex PCR; TCRdb keeps only in-frame clonotypes and omits some of them. In the table there are over 4,500 clones, 60% to 65% of which are singletons. Sequenced sample: memory CD8+ T cells from blood. The subset is: CD45RO+ memory T cells. The source is a human donor in good health.

This chain's CDR3 is CASSPLVSTEAFF. CDR3 nucleotides: TGTGCCAGCTCACCGCTCGTGAGCACTGAAGCTTTCTTT. The rearrangement links TRBV18 to TRBJ1-1, with D hard to call. Deletions cut 3 bases from V and 4 bases from J, with 9 bases between. This CDR3 is 13 amino acids long. The V gene's germline CDR1 is KGHSH and CDR2 LQKENI.

This clone showed up just a few times. The chain links TRBV21-1 to TRBJ1-2. TRBV21-1 is annotated as a pseudogene. The CDR3 has 11 residues. The CDR3 loop reads CARGEGDGYTF. CDR3 nucleotides: TGTGCCAGAGGGGAGGGGGATGGCTACACCTTC.

V is TRBV19 and J is TRBJ2-7; 8 bases line up with TRBD1. The CDR3 is 15 amino acids. The germline V gene encodes CDR1 LNHDA and CDR2 SQIVND (reference sequence). V lost 7 bases to trimming and J lost 0 bases; unmatched junction nucleotides: 8. The CDR3 sequence: CASTPGGTGSYEQYF. The CDR3 DNA reads TGTGCCAGTACCCCCGGTGGGACAGGCTCCTACGAGCAGTACTTC.

The rearrangement uses TRBV5-6 and TRBJ2-1, with D hard to call. Germline values: CDR1 SGHDT, CDR2 YYEEEE. CDR3 length: 14 residues. The V end was cut by 4 bases, the J end by 2 bases, with 10 bases between. This CDR3 reads CASSPRGPYNEQFF. As DNA, the CDR3 is TGTGCCAGCAGCCCCCGTGGGCCCTACAATGAGCAGTTCTTC. Using reference TRBV5-6 and TRBJ2-1 for the parts outside the CDR3, the full variable domain is DAGVTQSPTHLIKTRGQQVTLRCSPKSGHDTVSWYQQALGQGPQFIFQYYEEEERQRGNFPDRFSGHQFPNYSSELNVNALLLGDSALYLCASSPRGPYNEQFFGPGTRLTVL.

The chain couples TRBV19 to TRBJ2-1, with 7 nucleotides matching TRBD1. Looked up from germline, CDR1 is LNHDA and CDR2 is SQIVND (reference sequence). J lost 10 bases, V lost 5 bases, and 11 bases had no gene match. CDR3 length: 14 amino acids. The CDR3 is CASSVMTGNREQFF. CDR3 DNA: TGTGCCAGTAGTGTGATGACAGGGAACAGAGAGCAGTTCTTC.

The chain employs TRBV21-1 and TRBJ1-1; the table's D call, TRBD1, has no DNA check behind it. TRBV21-1 represents a pseudogene. CDR3 size: 14 residues. The CDR3, as DNA: TGTGCCAGCAGCAAAGGTCAGAGGGGGCCTGAAGCTTTCTTT. Protein product: CASSKGQRGPEAFF.

This clone rates as large (0.1 to 1%). The same CDR3 also results from other DNA sequences found in this sample. The chain recombines TRBV9 with TRBJ1-1; unclear D gene. Per germline, CDR1 SGDLS and CDR2 YYNGEE. V lost 0 bases to trimming and J lost 5 bases, with 11 bases between them. The CDR3 extends over 14 amino acids. In DNA, the CDR3 is TGTGCCAGCAGCGTAGCCTATCGCGGGACTGAAGCTTTCTTT. Protein: CASSVAYRGTEAFF.

This rearrangement joins TRBV7-8 to TRBJ1-5; 7 bases align to TRBD1. The V and J ends lost 0 bases and 4 bases, in that order; junction bases with no gene match: 3. Germline CDR1 SGHVS, CDR2 FQNEAQ. The CDR3 sequence is 15 residues long. CDR3 protein: CASSLANRGNQPQHF. In nucleotides, the CDR3 is TGTGCCAGCAGCTTAGCCAACAGGGGAAATCAGCCCCAGCATTTT.

V is TRBV7-2 and J is TRBJ2-2, with 7 nucleotides matching TRBD2. Trimming removed 4 bases from V and 5 bases from J; junction bases left unmatched: 4. This CDR3 spans 14 amino acids. Germline values: CDR1 SGHTA, CDR2 FQGNSA. In DNA form, the CDR3 reads TGTGCCAGCAGCTCCGGGGGGTTGACCGGGGAGCTGTTTTTT. Protein product: CASSSGGLTGELFF.

The CDR3 region is CASTRDRGVYQPQHF. Here the CDR3 DNA reads TGTGCCAGTACCCGGGACAGGGGCGTTTATCAGCCCCAGCATTTT. V usage is TRBV19 and J usage is TRBJ1-5, with 10 bases lining up with TRBD1. Per the germline V gene, CDR1 is LNHDA and CDR2 is SQIVND (reference sequence). Trimming removed 7 bases from V and 5 bases from J; junction bases left unmatched: 8. The CDR3 totals 15 residues.

CDR3 nucleotide sequence: TGTGCCAGCAGCCCGACGGGTCCTGAAGCTTTCTTT. Protein product: CASSPTGPEAFF. The genes are TRBV9 and TRBJ1-1, with no clear D. V was shortened by 4 bases and J by 6 bases, with 10 bases between the two germline ends. CDR1 is SGDLS and CDR2 is YYNGEE in the germline V gene. The CDR3 contains 12 residues. Filled out from reference TRBV9 and TRBJ1-1, the complete variable domain reads DSGVTQTPKHLITATGQRVTLRCSPRSGDLSVYWYQQSLDQGLQFLIQYYNGEERAKGNILERFSAQQFPDLHSELNLSSLELGDSALYFCASSPTGPEAFFGQGTRLTVV.

This rearrangement joins TRBV6-5 to TRBJ2-7; weak D call: TRBD2 (5 bases). Germline V lookup: CDR1 MNHEY, CDR2 SVGAGI. The CDR3 sequence is 12 residues long. The V end was cut by 5 bases, the J end by 4 bases, with 9 bases between. CDR3 coding DNA: TGTGCCAGCAGTAAGGGCGGGTACGAGCAGTACTTC. Amino acids: CASSKGGYEQYF.

The chain carries TRBV4-2 and TRBJ2-2; TRBD2 might be the D (5 bases). Germline loops: CDR1 LGHNA, CDR2 YNFKEQ. V was shortened by 0 bases and J by 7 bases, with 9 bases between the two germline ends. The CDR3 runs to 14 residues. This CDR3 is CASSQERVGGELFF. The CDR3 DNA is TGTGCCAGCAGCCAAGAGAGGGTAGGCGGGGAGCTGTTTTTT.

This clone was observed once. This chain connects TRBV6-1 to TRBJ2-3; TRBD2 might be the D (5 bases). V lost 5 bases to trimming and J lost 0 bases, with 9 bases between them. Germline V gene lookup returns CDR1 MNHNS and CDR2 SASEGT. The CDR3 covers 14 residues. The CDR3 DNA sequence: TGTGCCAGCAGTTCTAGCCCGAGCACAGATACGCAGTATTTT. Amino acid sequence: CASSSSPSTDTQYF.

This chain joins TRBV4-3 and TRBJ2-7; 8 nucleotides align to TRBD2. The junction had 16 bases not matched to a gene; V was cut back by 0 bases and J by 3 bases. There are 19 residues in the CDR3. Germline CDR1 is LGHNA and CDR2 is YSLEER. Here the CDR3 reads CASSQDLFMTSDTVYEQYF. The CDR3 nucleotides are TGCGCCAGCAGCCAAGATTTATTTATGACTAGCGACACAGTCTACGAGCAGTACTTC.

V and J are TRBV6-6 and TRBJ2-3; D remains unclear. Trimming cost V 7 bases and J 2 bases, with 10 bases left between them. Germline CDR1 MNHNY, CDR2 SVGAGI (reference sequence). This CDR3 comprises 13 residues. The CDR3 region is CASTTTYTDTQYF. In DNA, the CDR3 is TGTGCCAGCACCACTACCTACACAGATACGCAGTATTTT.

The V gene is TRBV30, the J gene TRBJ1-2; D gene unclear. The CDR3 loop spans 11 amino acids. The V end lost 5 bases, the J end lost 6 bases, and 10 bases lay between the germline ends. In germline, CDR1 is GTSNPN, CDR2 SVGIG (reference sequence). CDR3 bases: TGTGCCTGGGCCCCAAGCCATGGCTACACCTTC. This codes for CAWAPSHGYTF.

This clone was counted only a few times. V usage is TRBV19 and J usage is TRBJ2-7, with D possibly TRBD2 on 6 matching bases. CDR3 length equals 12 residues. Germline-derived CDR1 and CDR2 are LNHDA and SQIVND (reference sequence). DNA of the CDR3: TGTGCGACATCGGACGGGAGTTACGAGCAGTACTTC. Translated: CATSDGSYEQYF.

This clone has just a few counts. V gene TRBV5-4 combines with J gene TRBJ2-2, with D maybe TRBD2 (5 bases). Germline CDR1 reads SGHNT; CDR2 reads YYREEE (reference sequence). V shed 5 bases and J shed 7 bases, with 9 bases lying between them. The CDR3 is made up of 12 amino acids. CDR3: CASRLASGELFF. The CDR3 DNA reads as TGTGCCAGCAGATTAGCGAGCGGGGAGCTGTTTTTT.

The count of this clone is one. The gene calls are TRBV6-5 and TRBJ2-5; perhaps TRBD1 as D (5 bases). Germline CDR1 and CDR2: MNHEY and SVGAGI. The CDR3 spans 11 residues. Deletions cut 10 bases from V and 5 bases from J, with 11 bases between. The CDR3 here is CATGATETQYF. Written as DNA, the CDR3 is TGTGCCACTGGGGCTACGGAGACCCAGTACTTC.

The rearrangement uses TRBV2 and TRBJ2-1; 11 nucleotides agree with TRBD2. Unmatched junction bases numbered 7, after V lost 6 bases and J lost 6 bases. CDR3 size: 15 residues. In germline, CDR1 is SNHLY, CDR2 FYNNEI. The CDR3 loop reads CASRVLAGGLNEQFF. CDR3 nucleotides: TGTGCCAGCAGGGTTCTAGCGGGGGGTCTCAATGAGCAGTTCTTC.

CDR3 residues: CASSQAPGGEQYF. CDR3 coding DNA: TGCGCCAGCAGCCAAGCCCCAGGGGGAGAGCAGTACTTC. The chain couples TRBV4-1 to TRBJ2-7; 7 positions match TRBD1. This CDR3 is built from 13 residues. Looked up from germline, CDR1 is MGHRA and CDR2 is YSYEKL. Losses at the gene ends were 1 base for V and 7 bases for J; bases not matched to a gene: 4.

This clone showed up just a few times. The V and J genes are TRBV10-2 and TRBJ2-7; 7 nucleotides align to TRBD1. The ends lost 4 bases at V and 1 base at J; junction bases unmatched: 4. CDR1 is WSHSY, CDR2 SAAADI, per germline. The CDR3 has 14 amino acids. The CDR3 here is CASSARDSSYEQYF. The DNA for the CDR3 is TGCGCCAGCAGTGCCCGGGACAGTTCCTACGAGCAGTACTTC.

This clone was recorded a few times. This chain's CDR3 is CASSANREGDGLDGYTF. For the CDR3, the DNA is TGTGCCAGCAGCGCGAACAGGGAGGGGGACGGGTTGGATGGCTACACCTTC. The gene calls are TRBV9 and TRBJ1-2; D is possibly TRBD1 (6 bases). The germline V gene has CDR1 SGDLS and CDR2 YYNGEE. The V end was cut by 3 bases, the J end by 6 bases, with 24 bases between. The CDR3 has 17 amino acids. The variable domain in full, with the rest retrieved from reference TRBV9 and TRBJ1-2, is DSGVTQTPKHLITATGQRVTLRCSPRSGDLSVYWYQQSLDQGLQFLIQYYNGEERAKGNILERFSAQQFPDLHSELNLSSLELGDSALYFCASSANREGDGLDGYTFGSGTRLTVV.

V usage is TRBV27 and J usage is TRBJ1-2; D is undetermined. This CDR3 contains 14 residues. V was pared by 7 bases and J by 4 bases, with 16 bases between. Germline values: CDR1 MNHEY, CDR2 SMNVEV (reference sequence). CDR3 region: CASTLQRALYGYTF. CDR3 DNA: TGTGCCAGCACCTTACAGAGAGCTCTCTATGGCTACACCTTC.

The chain is built from TRBV5-1 and TRBJ1-1; tentative D call: TRBD1 (5 bases). Trimming removed 7 bases from V and 1 base from J, with 8 bases in between. Germline V gives CDR1 SGHRS, CDR2 YFSETQ. This CDR3 has 12 amino acids. As DNA, the CDR3 is TGCGCCAGCCAAGACAGGAACACTGAAGCTTTCTTT. Amino acid sequence: CASQDRNTEAFF.